Sequencing of this T cell receptor beta chain was carried out in a study of shared clonotypes between healthy human individuals. Study conclusions and caveats: A few donors showed sharing of approximately 5% of naive CD4 clonotypes. Generally, naive subsets came out with larger estimated richness than memory subsets. Few donors limited the genetic and exposure-history diversity represented.

CDR1 and CDR2 (germline): ENHRY, SYGVKD. V shed 7 bases, J shed 3 bases, and the junction held 3 bases outside the gene matches. This CDR3 is 13 amino acids long. Produced via immunoSEQ multiplex PCR; TCRdb's table is partial and in-frame only. The sample shows some 2,000,000 clones, almost 96% of them seen only once. This clone was seen a single time. Its antigen is not known. Investigators divided CD4+ cells into CD45RA+ naive and CD45RA-negative memory subsets. The chain combines TRBV10-3 with TRBJ2-5; TRBD1 matches at 9 bases. The source is a man between 18 and 29 years old in good health. The specimen sequenced was naive CD4+ T cells sorted from blood. Subset denoted: CD45RA+ positively selected. CDR3 residues: CAINRGREETQYF. CDR3 coding DNA: TGTGCCATCAACAGGGGGCGCGAAGAGACCCAGTACTTC.